This T cell receptor (beta chain) was identified during a study of blood T cell repertoires in COVID-19. Study as a whole: Both acute and convalescent COVID-19 samples were obtained from the United States, Italy and Spain. PBMCs, B-cell-depleted T cells, or T cells provided the cDNA or gDNA that made up the material.

The CDR3 contains 17 residues. How the authors handled the data: Cell counts per sample came from amplifying reference gene primers. Clones were sequenced by immunoSEQ multiplex PCR, and TCRdb holds only the in-frame ones, with some missing. V and J calls and clone size are copied from that table; D and trimming were computed from the DNA. The sample lists around 190,000 clones, 75% to 80% occurring once. The sequenced sample was peripheral blood. The receptor comes from a woman aged 45-60 years with active or convalescent COVID-19. This rearrangement joins TRBV12-1 to TRBJ1-6; TRBD1, the table's D call, lacks a check against the DNA. TRBV12-1 is a recognized pseudogene. CDR3 sequence (DNA): TGTGCCAGCAGCTTTAGCTATCCCGGGACAGGGAGTTCACCCCTCCACTTT. This codes for CASSFSYPGTGSSPLHF.